What follows is one TCR beta chain and its context. The antigen remains unidentified. 60 Vbeta and 13 Jbeta primers were used in PCR. The table came from immunoSEQ multiplex PCR; TCRdb's copy has only in-frame clones and leaves some out. Here the sample spans 150,000 to 200,000 clones, nearly 80% being singletons. The data are from a study of cytomegalovirus exposure and HLA in healthy donors. The study's findings and limits: The classifier, whose performance was assessed in both the original and validation cohorts, reportedly diagnosed cytomegalovirus status with high specificity and sensitivity. In a later analysis, TCR beta V- and J-gene trimming was associated with a missense DCLRE1C variant.

V was pared by 5 bases and J by 1 base, with 15 bases between. Per germline, CDR1 SGHTA and CDR2 FQGNSA. There are 16 residues in the CDR3. The sequence derives from a woman in her forties in good health and CMV-seronegative. Material for sequencing was PBMCs. The chain is built from TRBV7-2 and TRBJ2-1; maybe TRBD2 (5 bases). The CDR3 loop reads CASSPRVAQSYNEQFF. The CDR3 coding sequence is TGTGCCAGCAGCCCGAGGGTAGCGCAATCCTACAATGAGCAGTTCTTC.